The T cell receptor beta chain described here comes from a study of human T cells and chemical hapten exposure. Time point indicated: patch test 3, about 24 weeks after DPC sensitization. Treatment reported: therapeutic diphenylcyclopropenone sensitization with weekly scalp DPC. CDR1 is SGDLS, CDR2 YYNGEE, per germline. The CDR3 spans 15 residues. J was trimmed by 6 bases and V by 3 bases; bases with no gene match: 3. Using its own MiXCR run on the RACE reads, TCRdb lists one record per CDR3 protein. This table holds just over 95,000 distinct CDR3 sequences, less than 35% found once. The material was whole blood, obtained in connection with sensitization to the hapten diphenylcyclopropenone (DPC). The clonotype was recovered from a man in his forties with alopecia areata. Some clones in this sample may be carry-over from other donors' samples. The genes are TRBV9 and TRBJ2-2; 12 positions agree with TRBD2. The CDR3 region is CASSGLAGVSGELFF. The DNA for the CDR3 is TGTGCCAGCAGCGGACTAGCGGGAGTATCCGGGGAGCTGTTTTTT.